This T cell receptor (beta chain) is from a study of radiotherapy plus CTLA-4 blockade in lung cancer. Trimming stripped 1 base from V and 3 bases from J, with 13 bases between. Germline values: CDR1 SNHLY, CDR2 FYNNEI. The CDR3 contains 15 residues. Here immunoSEQ multiplex PCR was the method, and the copy in TCRdb shows in-frame clones only, minus some. In the table there are roughly 77,000 clones, approximately 73% of which are singletons. This chain links TRBV2 with TRBJ2-7; tentative D call: TRBD1 (7 bases). This specimen was peripheral blood, taken from a patient treated with radiotherapy plus ipilimumab. The source is a human donor with non-small cell lung cancer whose response to radiotherapy plus ipilimumab could not be evaluated. The CDR3 region has the DNA TGTGCCAGCAGTGAAGGAGGGCAGGGGGGCTACGAGCAGTACTTC. The encoded protein is CASSEGGQGGYEQYF.